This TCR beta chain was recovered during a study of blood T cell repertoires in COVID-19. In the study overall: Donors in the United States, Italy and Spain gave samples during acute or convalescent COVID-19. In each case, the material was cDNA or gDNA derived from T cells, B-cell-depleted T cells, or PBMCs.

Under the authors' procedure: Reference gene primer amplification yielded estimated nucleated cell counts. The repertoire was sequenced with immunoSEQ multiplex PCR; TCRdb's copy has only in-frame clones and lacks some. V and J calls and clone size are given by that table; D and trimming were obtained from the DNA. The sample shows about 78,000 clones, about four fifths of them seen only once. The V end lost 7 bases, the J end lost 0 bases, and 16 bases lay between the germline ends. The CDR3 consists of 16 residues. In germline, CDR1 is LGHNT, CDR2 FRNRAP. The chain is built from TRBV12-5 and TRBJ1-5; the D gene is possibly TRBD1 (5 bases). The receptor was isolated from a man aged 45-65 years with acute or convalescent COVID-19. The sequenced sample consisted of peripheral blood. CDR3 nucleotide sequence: TGTGCTAGTGCCTTGGGGGGGAGGGGTAGCAATCAGCCCCAGCATTTT. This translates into CASALGGRGSNQPQHF.